What follows are 22 T cell receptor beta chains derived from one specimen sequenced in a study of Graves' ophthalmopathy and Graves' hyperthyroidism (dated by TCRdb to about 2018). Sequenced using an Illumina HiSeq 2000. TCR beta CDR3 regions were amplified from RNA transcripts for repertoire sequencing. A first-round RT-PCR used HTBI primers with the Qiagen OneStep RT-PCR kit, followed by a second-round multiplex PCR, size selection and purification. The public sequencing data were trimmed at Q25 with fastp and processed into clonotypes with MiXCR by TCRdb, which kept only in-frame beta chains. For every CDR3 protein sequence, its rows merge into one entry that carries the most common genes and DNA. Present in this sample are about 640,000 distinct CDR3 sequences, about 40% of which were seen just once. About 3.3% of the sample rests with the top ten. The sequencing sample was made of peripheral blood. The receptors come from an adult man with Graves' ophthalmopathy.

There are many counts of this clonotype. The chain combines TRBV12-3 or TRBV12-4 with TRBJ1-4, with 9 positions matching TRBD1. CDR3 length equals 17 residues. Germline trimming cut 8 bases from V and 3 bases from J; bases unmatched to any gene: 13. CDR3 residues: CASAPFPRDRANEKLFF. CDR3 nucleotides: TGTGCCAGCGCGCCCTTCCCCCGGGACAGGGCTAATGAAAAACTGTTTTTT.

This clonotype was seen ten or more times. This chain links TRBV7-9 with TRBJ2-7; D gene uncertain. From germline, CDR1 is SEHNR and CDR2 FQNEAQ (reference sequence). The germline V and J ends were trimmed by 5 bases and 4 bases, with 12 bases remaining between them. This CDR3 spans 13 amino acids. DNA of the CDR3: TGTGCCAGCAGCCTGACATACTCATACGAGCAGTACTTC. Protein sequence: CASSLTYSYEQYF.

This clonotype was picked up one time. The chain employs TRBV2 and TRBJ1-3; no reliable D call. Between the trimmed V and J ends, which lost 8 bases and 7 bases, there was a span of 21 bases. Germline CDR1 and CDR2: SNHLY and FYNNEI. This CDR3 is 15 amino acids long. The DNA of the CDR3 is TGTGCCAGCCGGGAGGGATCCCTAGCCGGGAACACCATATATTTT. Protein sequence: CASREGSLAGNTIYF.

As to this clonotype: This may stem from a read error, because a much larger clone lies one nucleotide away. This chain links TRBV12-3 or TRBV12-4 with TRBJ1-3, with D possibly matching TRBD1 (6 bases). This CDR3 spans 15 amino acids. Trimming took off 6 bases at V and 3 bases at J, with 15 bases between the two ends. The CDR3 loop is CASRATTGDGNTIYF. CDR3 nucleotide sequence: TGTGCCAGCAGGGCGACGACAGGCGATGGAAACACCATATATTTT.

The chain uses TRBV20-1 and TRBJ1-1; 7 nucleotides match TRBD1. The germline CDR1 and CDR2 sequences are DFQATT and SNEGSKA (reference sequence). V trimming: 2 bases; J trimming: 8 bases; junction bases outside the gene matches: 14. The CDR3 runs to 15 residues. The DNA of the CDR3 is TGCAGTGCTAGACTTTCCGGGACAGACCCGGGGGAAGCTTTCTTT. This gives the protein CSARLSGTDPGEAFF.

Of note for this clonotype: This may be a read error, as it is one base from a much larger clone. This chain links TRBV19 with TRBJ2-5; D is uncertain. From germline, CDR1 is LNHDA and CDR2 SQIVND (reference sequence). The CDR3 has 15 amino acids. V shed 5 bases and J shed 4 bases, with 17 bases lying between them. CDR3 in amino acids: CASSPRKAGGETQYF. The CDR3 DNA reads as TGTGCCAGTAGTCCCCGAAAGGCAGGTGGAGAGACCCAGTACTTC.

This clonotype was seen many times. The V call is TRBV15, the J call TRBJ1-4, with D perhaps matching TRBD1 (5 bases). Germline CDR1 LNHNV, CDR2 YYDKDF (reference sequence). The CDR3 runs to 15 residues. The V gene lost 1 base and the J gene lost 3 bases, with 9 bases spanning the gap. The CDR3 sequence is CATSRGWGSNEKLFF. The CDR3 DNA sequence: TGTGCCACCAGCAGAGGGTGGGGGTCTAATGAAAAACTGTTTTTT.

The V and J genes are TRBV20-1 and TRBJ1-2; 8 positions agree with TRBD1. The CDR3 totals 11 residues. The trim removed 3 bases at V and 8 bases at J, leaving 2 bases unmatched. CDR1 is DFQATT, CDR2 SNEGSKA, per germline (reference sequence). CDR3 sequence (DNA): TGCAGTGCTAGGGGGGACAGGGGCTACACCTTC. This translates into CSARGDRGYTF.

CDR3 bases: TGTGCCAGCAGGAGGACAGGGAGGGTCAACGTCCTGACTTTC. As protein: CASRRTGRVNVLTF. The chain carries TRBV7-2 and TRBJ2-6; tentative D call: TRBD1 (8 bases). Germline CDR1 is SGHTA and CDR2 is FQGNSA. There are 14 residues in the CDR3. V was shortened by 6 bases and J by 9 bases, with 15 bases between the two germline ends.

This clonotype was found many times. The gene calls are TRBV14 and TRBJ2-7; possibly TRBD2 for D (5 bases). CDR1 SGHDN and CDR2 FVKESK come from the germline V gene. V was pared by 1 base and J by 6 bases, with 13 bases between. CDR3 length: 14 amino acids. The CDR3 loop reads CASSQGGLAGEQYF. The CDR3 nucleotides read TGTGCCAGCAGCCAAGGAGGTCTGGCGGGCGAGCAGTACTTC.

This clonotype appeared many times. Written as DNA, the CDR3 is TGTGCCAGCAGCTTATTCGGACACCTAGATGATTCACCCCTCCACTTT. This sequence encodes CASSLFGHLDDSPLHF. The rearrangement links TRBV7-8 to TRBJ1-6; possible D gene TRBD1, 5 bases. This CDR3 has 16 amino acids. Germline values: CDR1 SGHVS, CDR2 FQNEAQ. Trimming took off 2 bases at V and 8 bases at J, with 16 bases between the two ends. Looking up the rest from reference TRBV7-8 and TRBJ1-6 gives the full variable domain: GAGVSQSPRYKVAKRGQDVALRCDPISGHVSLFWYQQALGQGPEFLTYFQNEAQLDKSGLPSDRFFAERPEGSVSTLKIQRTQQEDSAVYLCASSLFGHLDDSPLHFGNGTRLTVT.

This clonotype was found a few times. The chain uses TRBV15 and TRBJ1-2; D call uncertain. V was cut by 0 bases and J by 5 bases, with 16 bases left in between. Germline assignment: CDR1 LNHNV and CDR2 YYDKDF (reference sequence). The CDR3 is made up of 16 amino acids. The DNA of the CDR3 is TGTGCCACCAGCAGAGATTTTTCAGACGTAGGGTATGGCTACACCTTC. Amino acid sequence: CATSRDFSDVGYGYTF.

This clonotype was seen a few times. A much more abundant neighbour one base away suggests this may be a read error. The chain links TRBV19 to TRBJ1-1, with D unresolved. The V and J ends lost 8 bases and 10 bases respectively, with 14 bases between them. The CDR3 has 11 amino acids. Germline V lookup: CDR1 LNHDA, CDR2 SQIVND (reference sequence). The CDR3 region has the DNA TGTGCCAGTGTTAGGTCCTCTGGAGCTTTCTTT. Its translation: CASVRSSGAFF.

V gene TRBV7-2 combines with J gene TRBJ2-2, with D uncertain. The V end was cut by 5 bases, the J end by 7 bases, with 11 bases between. The CDR3 totals 13 residues. Germline V gene data show CDR1 as SGHTA and CDR2 as FQGNSA. The CDR3 here is CASSLDENGELFF. CDR3 in DNA: TGTGCCAGCAGCCTTGATGAAAACGGGGAGCTGTTTTTT.

This clonotype was counted between two and nine times. The J gene is TRBJ2-2, the V gene TRBV7-9; TRBD1 might be the D (6 bases). This CDR3 contains 15 residues. In germline, CDR1 is SEHNR, CDR2 FQNEAQ (reference sequence). Trimming removed 5 bases at V and 1 base at J, with 11 bases between. Here the CDR3 DNA reads TGTGCCAGCAGCGCGGACAGATTGAACACCGGGGAGCTGTTTTTT. This gives the protein CASSADRLNTGELFF. Full variable domain (outside the CDR3, taken from reference TRBV7-9 and TRBJ2-2): DTGVSQNPRHKITKRGQNVTFRCDPISEHNRLYWYRQTLGQGPEFLTYFQNEAQLEKSRLLSDRFSAERPKGSFSTLEIQRTEQGDSAMYLCASSADRLNTGELFFGEGSRLTVL.

CDR3 DNA sequence: TGTGCCAGCAGTGCGTGGGACAGCCCTGGAAACACCATATATTTT. Amino acid sequence: CASSAWDSPGNTIYF. This chain connects TRBV6-6 to TRBJ1-3; 7 bases agree with TRBD1. Germline assignment: CDR1 MNHNY and CDR2 SVGAGI (reference sequence). This CDR3 comprises 15 residues. Unmatched junction bases numbered 6, after V lost 5 bases and J lost 2 bases.

As concerns this clonotype: The junction departs from the called germline gene at one end, perhaps through a read error. The chain's CDR3 is CASSQDWGESYEQYF. Here the CDR3 DNA reads TGTGCCAGCAGCCAAGATTGGGGGGAATCCTACGAGCAGTACTTC. J is TRBJ2-7 and V is TRBV15; D is possibly TRBD2 (6 bases). Germline V gives CDR1 LNHNV, CDR2 YYDKDF (reference sequence). This CDR3 region has 15 residues.

This clonotype was observed at least ten times. The chain employs TRBV9 and TRBJ2-7; 8 bases are a match to TRBD2. The germline V gene encodes CDR1 SGDLS and CDR2 YYNGEE. This CDR3 is built from 12 residues. Germline trimming cut 4 bases from V and 6 bases from J; bases unmatched to any gene: 3. The CDR3 DNA follows: TGTGCCAGCAGCCCCGGGGGGGCCGAGCAGTACTTC. Its translation is CASSPGGAEQYF.

This clonotype has a count of ten or more. The chain is built from TRBV5-1 and TRBJ1-6; D is unclear. The CDR3 extends over 15 amino acids. In germline, CDR1 is SGHRS, CDR2 YFSETQ. The V end lost 3 bases, the J end lost 0 bases, and 7 bases lay between the germline ends. The CDR3 protein is CASSSRTSYNSPLHF. The CDR3 coding sequence is TGCGCCAGCAGCTCAAGGACCTCCTATAATTCACCCCTCCACTTT.

In its sample, this clonotype was seen many times. J is TRBJ1-1 and V is TRBV19; D is perhaps TRBD1 (5 bases). The V end lost 5 bases, the J end lost 4 bases, and 17 bases lay between the germline ends. Germline V gene sequence: CDR1 LNHDA, CDR2 SQIVND (reference sequence). The CDR3 totals 15 residues. This CDR3 reads CASSGGTTWGTEAFF. DNA for the CDR3: TGTGCCAGTAGTGGAGGGACTACTTGGGGCACTGAAGCTTTCTTT. Looking up the rest from reference TRBV19 and TRBJ1-1 gives the full variable domain: DGGITQSPKYLFRKEGQNVTLSCEQNLNHDAMYWYRQDPGQGLRLIYYSQIVNDFQKGDIAEGYSVSREKKESFPLTVTSAQKNPTAFYLCASSGGTTWGTEAFFGQGTRLTVV.

Ten or more counts support this clonotype. This chain connects TRBV10-2 to TRBJ1-1; a weak D match, TRBD1 (6 bases). V gave up 8 bases and J gave up 5 bases, with 18 bases separating them. The germline CDR1 and CDR2 sequences are WSHSY and SAAADI. The CDR3 consists of 14 residues. CDR3 sequence reads: CASREQGQGTEAFF. CDR3 sequence (DNA): TGCGCCAGCCGGGAACAGGGTCAGGGTACTGAAGCTTTCTTT.

This clonotype was seen repeatedly, ten times or more. The rearrangement joins TRBV2 to TRBJ1-2, with D unresolved. V gave up 4 bases and J gave up 4 bases, with 4 bases separating them. The CDR3 extends over 11 amino acids. The germline V gene has CDR1 SNHLY and CDR2 FYNNEI. CDR3 loop: CASSVFYGYTF. The CDR3 nucleotides are TGTGCCAGCAGTGTCTTCTATGGCTACACCTTC.